This TCR beta chain was identified in a study of cytomegalovirus exposure and HLA in healthy donors. Donors were ostensibly healthy at sampling, although undocumented immune exposures were probable. This CDR3 contains 16 residues. Germline V lookup: CDR1 SGHNT, CDR2 YYREEE (reference sequence). Trimming removed 2 bases at V and 4 bases at J, with 15 bases between. General observations from the study: Analyzed later, association rates of TCRs varied across HLA loci, with DRB1 most and HLA-C fewest. Prediction of most subjects' HLA-A and HLA-B alleles by TCR beta sequences was reportedly accurate.

In the case of this clone: The antigen remains unidentified.

Use of 60 Vbeta and 13 Jbeta primers characterized the PCR. TCRdb's copy holds only in-frame clones and misses some; the assay was immunoSEQ multiplex PCR. The data hold under 150,000 clones, with 67% observed a single time. The TCR was taken from a young man in good health and CMV-seropositive. Sequences were obtained from PBMCs. The V gene is TRBV5-4, the J gene TRBJ2-2, with D perhaps TRBD2 (5 bases). The CDR3 here is CASSLIANRGTGELFF. CDR3 sequence (DNA): TGTGCCAGCAGCTTAATTGCTAATCGGGGCACCGGGGAGCTGTTTTTT.